The 17 T cell receptor beta chains below come from one sample, sequenced in a study of blood T cell repertoires in COVID-19. Assay used: immunoSEQ multiplex PCR; TCRdb lists only in-frame clones, some missing. The sample holds some 200,000 clones, more than 75% seen once. Sequenced: PBMCs or T cells enriched from blood (not recorded which). These receptors all stem from a man aged 25 to 40 in a cohort exposed to, infected with or recovered from COVID-19 (not recorded which).

J is TRBJ1-6 and V is TRBV6-5; possible D gene TRBD1, 6 bases. The CDR3 loop spans 14 amino acids. CDR1 is MNHEY and CDR2 is SVGAGI in the germline V gene. With 6 bases removed from V and 10 bases from J, the gap between germline ends came to 16 bases. The CDR3 spells CASSLRGVGSPLHF. The CDR3 DNA is TGTGCCAGCAGCCTCAGGGGTGTAGGGTCACCCCTCCACTTT.

The V and J genes are TRBV7-9 and TRBJ2-5; D remains unclear. There are 12 residues in the CDR3. V was trimmed by 5 bases and J by 5 bases, leaving 9 bases between them. Germline V gene lookup returns CDR1 SEHNR and CDR2 FQNEAQ (reference sequence). CDR3 bases: TGTGCCAGCAGCCTAACTTTGGAGACCCAGTACTTC. Its protein is CASSLTLETQYF.

The chain couples TRBV6-6 to TRBJ2-7, with 12 bases aligning to TRBD1. Germline loops: CDR1 MNHNY, CDR2 SVGAGI (reference sequence). Trimming took 2 bases from V and 6 from J; bases not matched to a gene: 2. The CDR3 totals 14 residues. The CDR3, as DNA: TGTGCCAGCAGTTACGGGACAGGGGGCTTCGAGCAGTACTTC. Its translation: CASSYGTGGFEQYF.

The V and J genes are TRBV3-1 (or the pseudogene TRBV3-2) and TRBJ1-1; TRBD1 is a possible D gene (6 bases). Germline V gene data show CDR1 as LGHDT and CDR2 as YNNKEL (reference sequence). The ends were cut back, 3 bases at V and 0 bases at J, with 11 bases in the middle. The CDR3 is 15 residues long. CDR3: CASSHATGLNTEAFF. DNA for the CDR3: TGTGCCAGCAGCCATGCGACAGGTTTGAACACTGAAGCTTTCTTT.

The chain is built from TRBV5-4 and TRBJ1-2; 9 bases fit TRBD1. Germline CDR1 SGHNT, CDR2 YYREEE (reference sequence). This CDR3 has 16 amino acids. V shed 4 bases and J 0 bases; nucleotides not matched to a gene: 7. CDR3 DNA: TGTGCCAGCAGCCCTGGGACAGGGCGGTCTAACTATGGCTACACCTTC. Translation: CASSPGTGRSNYGYTF.

V gene TRBV5-1 combines with J gene TRBJ2-5; D perhaps matches TRBD1 (5 bases). Trimming took off 0 bases at V and 2 bases at J, with 11 bases between the two ends. This CDR3 has 15 residues. Germline lookup yields CDR1 SGHRS and CDR2 YFSETQ. The CDR3, as DNA: TGCGCCAGCAGCTTGGAGTCAAAGGGGCAAGAGACCCAGTACTTC. It codes for CASSLESKGQETQYF. Variable domain in full (rest from reference TRBV5-1 and TRBJ2-5): KAGVTQTPRYLIKTRGQQVTLSCSPISGHRSVSWYQQTPGQGLQFLFEYFSETQRNKGNFPGRFSGRQFSNSRSEMNVSTLELGDSALYLCASSLESKGQETQYFGPGTRLLVL.

Regarding this clone: This specimen includes other DNA sequences encoding the same CDR3. The CDR3 sequence is CASSFSGNEQFF. CDR3 coding DNA: TGTGCCAGCAGCTTCAGTGGCAATGAGCAGTTCTTC. This chain connects TRBV7-3 to TRBJ2-1; D ambiguous. CDR3 length: 12 amino acids. With 3 bases removed from V and 6 bases from J, the gap between germline ends came to 6 bases. Germline CDR1 reads SGHTA; CDR2 reads FQGTGA.

The chain links TRBV14 to TRBJ2-1, with 10 bases lining up with TRBD2. The CDR3 extends over 17 amino acids. CDR1 SGHDN and CDR2 FVKESK come from the germline V gene. V lost 4 bases to trimming and J lost 1 base; unmatched junction nucleotides: 7. CDR3 sequence: CASSRQRLAGSYNEQFF. Here the CDR3 DNA reads TGTGCCAGCAGCCGCCAAAGACTAGCGGGTTCCTACAATGAGCAGTTCTTC.

The rearrangement joins TRBV24-1 to TRBJ1-2, with 7 positions matching TRBD1. The germline V gene encodes CDR1 KGHDR and CDR2 SFDVKD. The CDR3 runs to 15 residues. Trimming took 4 bases from V and 7 from J; bases not matched to a gene: 11. The DNA for the CDR3 is TGTGCCACCAGTGACCCAGGGACAGTCGAGAGTGGCTACACCTTC. Translation: CATSDPGTVESGYTF.

The CDR3 loop reads CASSQEKEQRALGALYEQYF. CDR3 coding DNA: TGCGCCAGCAGCCAAGAAAAAGAGCAGCGAGCCCTGGGGGCCCTCTACGAGCAGTACTTC. The V and J genes are TRBV4-3 and TRBJ2-7, with D tentatively TRBD1 (6 bases). CDR3 length equals 20 residues. V lost 0 bases and J lost 3, with 27 bases in between. Germline values: CDR1 LGHNA, CDR2 YSLEER.

V is TRBV3-1 (or the pseudogene TRBV3-2) and J is TRBJ2-3; 9 bases map to TRBD2. The germline CDR1 and CDR2 sequences are LGHDT and YNNKEL (reference sequence). The CDR3 sequence is 15 residues long. With V trimmed by 4 bases and J by 2 bases, 4 bases remained unmatched. CDR3 residues: CASSRLAEYTDTQYF. For the CDR3, the DNA is TGTGCCAGCAGCCGACTAGCGGAGTACACAGATACGCAGTATTTT.

In this sample, this clone turned up once. V is TRBV7-2 and J is TRBJ2-3; D is possibly TRBD1 (6 bases). Germline CDR1 is SGHTA and CDR2 is FQGNSA. The CDR3 contains 14 residues. Trimming stripped 4 bases from V and 3 bases from J, with 11 bases between. CDR3 in DNA: TGTGCCAGCAGCTATAAGGGGGAAACAGATACGCAGTATTTT. It translates to CASSYKGETDTQYF.

This chain uses TRBV7-9 with TRBJ2-3, with 10 bases identical to TRBD1. This CDR3 spans 11 amino acids. J gave up 10 bases and V 11 bases, and 6 bases lay outside the gene matches. Germline lookup yields CDR1 SEHNR and CDR2 FQNEAQ (reference sequence). The CDR3 is CAGQGGLSQYF. The CDR3 nucleotides are TGTGCCGGACAGGGGGGATTGTCGCAGTATTTT. Together with reference TRBV7-9 and TRBJ2-3, the CDR3 gives the full variable domain: DTGVSQNPRHKITKRGQNVTFRCDPISEHNRLYWYRQTLGQGPEFLTYFQNEAQLEKSRLLSDRFSAERPKGSFSTLEIQRTEQGDSAMYLCAGQGGLSQYFGPGTRLTVL.

The chain is built from TRBV28 and TRBJ1-5, with unresolved D. The CDR3 covers 12 residues. Germline-derived CDR1 and CDR2 are MDHEN and SYDVKM. V was clipped by 3 bases and J by 6 bases, with 6 bases between them. The CDR3, as DNA: TGTGCCAGCAGTTTCTTGTCTCAGCCCCAGCATTTT. It codes for CASSFLSQPQHF.

The CDR3 sequence: CSVLTGGLSETQYF. The CDR3 DNA reads as TGCAGCGTTTTGACAGGGGGATTATCAGAGACCCAGTACTTC. The V gene is TRBV29-1, the J gene TRBJ2-5, with 9 bases matching TRBD1. J was trimmed by 4 bases and V by 5 bases; bases with no gene match: 8. Per germline, CDR1 SQVTM and CDR2 ANQGSEA. The CDR3 runs 14 residues. Full variable domain (rest looked up from reference TRBV29-1 and TRBJ2-5): SAVISQKPSRDICQRGTSLTIQCQVDSQVTMMFWYRQQPGQSLTLIATANQGSEATYESGFVIDKFPISRPNLTFSTLTVSNMSPEDSSIYLCSVLTGGLSETQYFGPGTRLLVL.

This clone showed up just a few times. The chain uses TRBV28 and TRBJ2-7; 7 nucleotides match TRBD2. CDR3 length: 12 amino acids. Germline CDR1 and CDR2: MDHEN and SYDVKM. V was pared by 3 bases and J by 7 bases, with 3 bases of the junction left unmatched. The CDR3 nucleotides are TGTGCCAGCAGTTTCGGGAGGTTTGAGCAGTACTTC. Translation gives CASSFGRFEQYF.

V gene TRBV2 combines with J gene TRBJ1-5; 7 bases are a match to TRBD1. This CDR3 spans 16 amino acids. CDR1 and CDR2 (germline): SNHLY, FYNNEI. After removal of 7 bases from V and 3 bases from J, the junction contained 12 bases not matched to a gene. CDR3: CASTPTTGAINQPQHF. CDR3 nucleotide sequence: TGTGCCAGCACCCCCACTACAGGGGCCATCAATCAGCCCCAGCATTTT.